The 3 T cell receptor beta chains below were found in one sample sequenced in a study of shared T cell receptors in the human thymus. Here immunoSEQ multiplex PCR was the method, and the copy in TCRdb shows in-frame clones only, minus some. The table shows around 730,000 clones, with 75% to 90% occurring only once. These data also featured in a second study, about human thymus T cells.

The sequenced sample consisted of thymocytes. The receptors stem from a girl less than two years old with a congenital heart defect.

V usage is TRBV6-1 and J usage is TRBJ2-1; TRBD2 matches 7 bases. V was pared by 3 bases and J by 3 bases, with 2 bases of the junction left unmatched. Germline V lookup: CDR1 MNHNS, CDR2 SASEGT. The CDR3 runs to 14 residues. The CDR3 region has the DNA TGTGCCAGCAGTGAGTCTAGCGGCTACAATGAGCAGTTCTTC. It is translated as CASSESSGYNEQFF.

This CDR3 is CASSQRQVKGTEAFF. In DNA form, the CDR3 reads TGTGCCAGCAGCCAACGACAGGTCAAGGGGACGGAAGCTTTCTTT. J is TRBJ1-1 and V is TRBV14; TRBD1 is a possible D gene (6 bases). This CDR3 has 15 amino acids. Trimming took 2 bases from V and 8 from J, leaving 18 bases between them. Germline CDR1 and CDR2: SGHDN and FVKESK.

The chain has TRBV7-2 and TRBJ2-3; 10 bases map to TRBD2. V lost 5 bases to trimming and J lost 1 base; unmatched junction nucleotides: 15. From germline, CDR1 is SGHTA and CDR2 FQGNSA. This CDR3 contains 19 residues. The CDR3 spells CASSPKGNFSGGRTDTQYF. The CDR3 DNA is TGTGCCAGCAGCCCAAAGGGGAATTTTAGCGGGGGGCGCACAGATACGCAGTATTTT.